One T cell receptor beta chain is described in this entry. The antigen remains undetermined. This record belongs to a study of shared clonotypes between healthy human individuals. Overall study findings and caveats: In a handful of donors, approximately 5% of naive CD4 clonotypes appeared in common.

CDR1 and CDR2 (germline): SGHNT, YYREEE (reference sequence). V was shortened by 4 bases and J by 5 bases, with 18 bases between the two germline ends. The CDR3 covers 15 residues. When replicate PCRs were run on sorted subsets, they used 150 to 200 ng DNA, about 30,000 T cell genomes. Using immunoSEQ multiplex PCR, the repertoire was profiled, and TCRdb retains in-frame clones only, with some absent. This table holds roughly 1,100,000 clones, 70% to 80% found once. The receptor was isolated from a man younger than 35 in good health. The source material was memory CD4+ T cells sorted from blood. Subset: CD45RA-negative fraction. The rearrangement uses TRBV5-4 and TRBJ1-1; D is ambiguous. CDR3 in DNA: TGTGCCAGCAGCCCCGGCCAGATCCCCTGGACTGAAGCTTTCTTT. It translates to CASSPGQIPWTEAFF.